Listed below are T cell receptor beta chains from one sample, sequenced in a study of tumor-infiltrating lymphocytes in primary liver carcinoma. One entry per CDR3 protein, called by TCRdb with MiXCR from the multiplex PCR reads. Found here are about 210,000 distinct CDR3 sequences, 65% of them singletons; the top ten hold 6% to 8.5%. Sequenced sample: peripheral blood. Receptors originate from a woman aged 55-69 years with primary liver carcinoma and hepatitis B virus infection. Both conserved end residues are part of each CDR3. D genes are given only for firm matches. Clone size is shown for a subset of rows, as once, few, many or a class of expanded clone.

d_gene,abundance,v_gene,j_gene,CDR3aa,CDR3nt
TRBD1,.,TRBV6-5,TRBJ2-2,CASSYGLSQGENGELFF,TGTGCCAGCAGTTACGGTTTGAGTCAGGGGGAAAACGGGGAGCTGTTTTTT
.,.,TRBV5-4,TRBJ2-7,CASSPGGTPTYEQNF,TGTGCCAGCAGCCCTGGGGGTACTCCAACCTACGAGCAGAACTTC
.,.,TRBV29-1,TRBJ1-1,CSCRTTEAYF,TGCAGCTGCCGAACTACTGAGGCTTACTTT
TRBD1,.,TRBV5-1,TRBJ2-7,CASMMGDRTYKQYF,TGCGCCAGCATGATGGGGGACAGGACCTACAAGCAGTACTTC
.,once,TRBV11-2,TRBJ2-6,CASSLGGAGVNVPTF,TGTGCCAGCAGCTTAGGGGGCGCAGGGGTCAACGTCCCGACTTTC
TRBD1,many,TRBV6-5,TRBJ2-1,CASSYNGQGRNEQFF,TGTGCCAGCAGTTACAACGGACAGGGGCGAAATGAGCAGTTCTTC
TRBD2,.,TRBV18,TRBJ2-1,CASSPQSGRSGEQFF,TGTGCCAGCTCACCACAGAGCGGGAGGTCCGGTGAGCAGTTCTTC
.,.,TRBV6-5,TRBJ1-1,CASSRDGSNTEAFF,TGTGCCAGCAGCCGGGACGGCTCGAACACTGAAGCTTTCTTT
.,.,TRBV6-5,TRBJ1-4,CATSYSDRPNVKLFF,TGTGCCACCAGTTACTCGGATCGGCCTAATGTAAAACTGTTTTTT
.,.,TRBV5-8,TRBJ2-7,CANSFLGPGTPYEQYF,TGTGCCAACAGCTTTTTGGGCCCAGGTACCCCCTACGAGCAGTACTTC
.,once,TRBV12-5,TRBJ1-1,CASGFPLFLVSNTGAFF,TGTGCTAGTGGTTTCCCCTTATTCCTTGTGAGTAACACTGGAGCTTTCTTT
.,.,TRBV5-1,TRBJ1-3,CASASGRTGNTIYF,TGCGCCAGCGCCTCAGGGAGAACTGGAAACACCATATATTTT
.,.,TRBV11-2,TRBJ2-6,CASNLGQGGISGANVLTF,TGTGCCAGCAACTTAGGGCAGGGGGGAATCTCTGGGGCCAACGTCCTGACATTC
.,.,TRBV29-1,TRBJ1-6,CSVKFRDRRYNSSLHF,TGCAGCGTTAAATTCAGGGACCGCCGTTATAATTCATCTCTCCACTTT
.,.,TRBV2,TRBJ2-7,CASRSGYEQYF,TGTGCCAGCAGGAGTGGGTACGAGCAGTACTTC
TRBD2,many,TRBV12-3/TRBV12-4,TRBJ2-1,CASSAGLAGVGPRLNEQFF,TGTGCCAGCAGTGCGGGACTAGCGGGAGTTGGTCCCCGTCTCAATGAGCAGTTCTTC
TRBD1,.,TRBV30,TRBJ1-5,CAWSRQGGGPQHF,TGTGCCTGGAGTAGACAGGGAGGAGGGCCCCAGCATTTT
TRBD2,.,TRBV6-5,TRBJ2-1,CASSYSLAGGDEQFF,TGTGCCAGCAGTTACTCGCTAGCGGGAGGCGATGAGCAGTTCTTC
.,few,TRBV10-3,TRBJ1-1,CAISETATEAFF,TGTGCCATCAGTGAGACAGCCACTGAAGCTTTCTTT
.,many,TRBV29-1,TRBJ1-1,CSVVGGLAEAFF,TGCAGCGTTGTCGGGGGGCTGGCTGAAGCTTTCTTT
.,.,TRBV11-3,TRBJ2-1,CASSPVTGSYDEQFF,TGTGCCAGCAGCCCGGTGACCGGCTCCTACGATGAGCAGTTCTTC
.,.,TRBV28,TRBJ1-5,CASSLLGDTNQPPHF,TGTGCCAGCAGTTTACTGGGGGATACCAATCAGCCCCCGCATTTT
TRBD2,many,TRBV5-6,TRBJ2-7,CASSRLAGGEQYF,TGTGCCAGCAGCCGACTAGCGGGAGGGGAGCAGTACTTC
.,.,TRBV29-1,TRBJ2-5,CSGEGSARETQYF,TGCAGCGGTGAAGGGTCTGCAAGAGAGACCCAGTACTTC
.,.,TRBV11-2,TRBJ2-7,CASRPVRDLTYEQYF,TGTGCCAGTAGACCCGTTCGCGATCTAACCTACGAGCAGTACTTC
.,.,TRBV11-2,TRBJ2-2,CASSFVLSGKLFF,TGTGCCAGCAGCTTTGTTCTGTCCGGGAAGCTGTTTTTT
TRBD2,few,TRBV19,TRBJ2-1,CASSTPYSGRRNEQFF,TGTGCCAGTAGTACACCTTATAGCGGGAGAAGAAATGAGCAGTTCTTC
TRBD2,.,TRBV11-2,TRBJ2-3,CASSDSGRFTDTRYF,TGTGCCAGCAGCGATAGCGGGAGATTTACAGATACGCGGTATTTT
TRBD1,.,TRBV14,TRBJ1-1,CASSLTQGGFRGSEAFF,TGTGCCAGCAGCCTTACCCAGGGGGGGTTTCGGGGGAGTGAAGCTTTCTTT
.,.,TRBV11-2,TRBJ2-1,CASSPSPGLYIEQFF,TGTGCCAGCAGCCCGTCTCCGGGACTCTACATTGAGCAGTTCTTC
.,.,TRBV7-3,TRBJ2-2,CASSLNGGTNTGELFF,TGTGCCAGCAGTTTAAACGGCGGGACGAACACCGGGGAGCTGTTTTTT
.,.,TRBV11-2,TRBJ2-7,CASSRSFGTSSPLGPYEQYF,TGTGCCAGCAGCCGTAGCTTCGGGACCAGCAGCCCCTTGGGGCCCTACGAGCAGTACTTC
TRBD1,.,TRBV20-1,TRBJ1-4,CSASNAAGDRGQEKLFF,TGCAGTGCTAGTAATGCGGCGGGGGACAGGGGGCAAGAAAAACTGTTTTTT
.,.,TRBV28,TRBJ2-1,CASSSYSNEQFF,TGTGCCAGCAGTTCCTATTCCAATGAGCAGTTCTTC
.,many,TRBV6-5,TRBJ2-5,CASRRGTTGGVTQYF,TGTGCCAGCAGAAGGGGCACTACAGGGGGGGTGACCCAGTACTTC
TRBD2,.,TRBV11-2,TRBJ2-5,CTSSLGRAGETRYF,TGTACCAGTAGCTTAGGCAGGGCGGGGGAGACCCGGTACTTC
TRBD1,.,TRBV11-2,TRBJ2-3,CASSQDRGPDTQYF,TGTGCCAGCAGCCAGGACAGGGGGCCAGATACGCAATATTTT
.,.,TRBV11-2,TRBJ2-5,CASSLDSPGETQYF,TGTGCCAGCAGCTTGGACAGCCCGGGGGAGACCCAGTACTTC
TRBD2,few,TRBV28,TRBJ2-1,CASSLHTSGRREQFF,TGTGCCAGCAGCCTCCATACTAGCGGGAGGCGTGAGCAGTTCTTC
.,.,TRBV6-1,TRBJ1-4,CASRESTATNEKLFF,TGTGCCAGCAGGGAAAGTACAGCAACTAATGAAAAACTGTTTTTT
TRBD2,.,TRBV11-2,TRBJ2-1,CASSSLLTSGSDNEQFF,TGTGCTAGCAGCTCCCTGCTAACTAGCGGGAGCGACAATGAGCAGTTCTTC
TRBD2,.,TRBV11-1,TRBJ2-2,CASSLSGVNTGELFF,TGTGCCAGCAGCCTTAGCGGGGTGAACACCGGGGAGCTGTTTTTT
.,.,TRBV11-2,TRBJ1-4,CASSLDPREKLLF,TGTGCCAGCAGCTTAGATCCTCGGGAAAAACTGTTATTT
.,.,TRBV6-1,TRBJ2-7,CATQKTYKQYF,TGTGCCACCCAGAAGACCTATAAGCAGTACTTC
TRBD2,.,TRBV19,TRBJ2-2,CAAGLAGGYTGELFF,TGTGCCGCGGGACTAGCGGGAGGCTACACCGGGGAGCTGTTTTTT
.,many,TRBV5-4,TRBJ2-5,CASSLEPGVEETQYF,TGTGCCAGCAGCTTGGAGCCGGGTGTCGAAGAGACCCAGTACTTC
.,once,TRBV30,TRBJ1-1,CAWTIQEVNTEAFF,TGTGCCTGGACGATACAGGAGGTGAACACTGAAGCTTTCTTT
TRBD1,many,TRBV6-5,TRBJ1-2,CARNQGQGDYGYTF,TGTGCCAGGAATCAGGGGCAGGGGGACTATGGCTACACCTTC